The source of this T cell receptor (beta chain) is a study of cytomegalovirus exposure and HLA in healthy donors. PCR involved 60 Vbeta and 13 Jbeta primers. Clones were read by immunoSEQ multiplex PCR, and TCRdb kept only the in-frame ones, dropping some. The repertoire holds over 250,000 clones, with roughly 85% as singletons. The ends were cut back, 8 bases at V and 4 bases at J, with 15 bases in the middle. This CDR3 has 14 residues. Germline CDR1 and CDR2: LNHNV and YYDKDF (reference sequence). The clonotype comes from a man between 40 and 49 years old in good health and CMV-seropositive. The chain carries TRBV15 and TRBJ2-1, with D perhaps matching TRBD1 (5 bases). The sequenced material came from PBMCs. CDR3 sequence reads: CATVQDKIYNEQFF. CDR3 coding DNA: TGTGCCACCGTTCAGGACAAGATTTACAATGAGCAGTTCTTC.